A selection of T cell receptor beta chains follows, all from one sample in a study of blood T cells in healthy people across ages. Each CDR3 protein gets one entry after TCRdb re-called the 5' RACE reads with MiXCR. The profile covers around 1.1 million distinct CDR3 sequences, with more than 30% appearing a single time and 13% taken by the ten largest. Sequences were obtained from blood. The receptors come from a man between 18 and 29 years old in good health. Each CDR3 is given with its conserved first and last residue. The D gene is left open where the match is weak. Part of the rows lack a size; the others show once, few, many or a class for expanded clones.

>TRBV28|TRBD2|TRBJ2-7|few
TGTGCCAGCAGCCCCCCGTTTTTCCGAGCGGGGGCATCCTACGAGCAGTACTTC
CASSPPFFRAGASYEQYF
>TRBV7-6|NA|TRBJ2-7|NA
TGTGCCAGCAGCCAGGGCAGGGGCCTCTACGAGCAGTACTTC
CASSQGRGLYEQYF
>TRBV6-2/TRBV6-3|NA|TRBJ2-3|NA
TGTGCCAGCAGTTACGAGACAGAACAAGATACGCAGTATTTT
CASSYETEQDTQYF
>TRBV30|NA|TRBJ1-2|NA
TGTGCCTGGAGTGTACGCCAGGAGGTTTTTTATCCCGATGGCTACACCTTC
CAWSVRQEVFYPDGYTF
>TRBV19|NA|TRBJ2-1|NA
TGTGCCAGTAGTGGGGGTAAGGACAGATCCTTGAATGAGCAGTTCTTC
CASSGGKDRSLNEQFF
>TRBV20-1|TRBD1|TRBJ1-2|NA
TGCAGTGCTAGAGTCTGGACAGGGGCGTTGGACTATGGCTACACCTTC
CSARVWTGALDYGYTF
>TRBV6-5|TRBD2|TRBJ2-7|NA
TGTGCCAGCAGTTATTCCGGGGGGTCCGAGCAGTACTTC
CASSYSGGSEQYF
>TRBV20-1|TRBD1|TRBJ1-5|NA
TGCAGTGCTAAGGACAGGCAGGGAAGCAATCAGCCCCAGCATTTT
CSAKDRQGSNQPQHF
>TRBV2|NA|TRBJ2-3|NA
TGTGCCAGCACCGGGACTTCAGATACGCAGTATTTT
CASTGTSDTQYF
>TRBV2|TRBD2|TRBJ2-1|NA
TGTGCCAGCAGGGGGACTGGCGGGGGGGACAATGAGCAGTTCTTC
CASRGTGGGDNEQFF
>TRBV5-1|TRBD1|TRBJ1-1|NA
TGCGCCAGCAGCGCCTCAGGGGGGCCTGAAGCTTTCTTT
CASSASGGPEAFF
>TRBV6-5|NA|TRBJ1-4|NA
TGTGCCAGCAGTGATTCAGGGAATGAAAAACTGTTTTTT
CASSDSGNEKLFF
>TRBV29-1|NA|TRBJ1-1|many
TGCAGCGCAATAGCTAGGGCGAACACTGAAGCTTTCTTT
CSAIARANTEAFF
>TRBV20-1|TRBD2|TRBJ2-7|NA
TGCAGTGCGCGGACTAGTTTCGAGCAGTACTTC
CSARTSFEQYF
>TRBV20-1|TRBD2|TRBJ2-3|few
TGCAGTGCTCCTTCGGGGTCGGGGGGGGAAACTGGACTGAGCACAGATACGCAGTATTTT
CSAPSGSGGETGLSTDTQYF
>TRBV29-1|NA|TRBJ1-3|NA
TGCAGCGCACGCAACGGGGAAGGGGCCATATATTTT
CSARNGEGAIYF
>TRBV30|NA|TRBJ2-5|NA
TGTGCCTGGAGTGTCGGGGGCCAAGAGACCCAGTACTTC
CAWSVGGQETQYF
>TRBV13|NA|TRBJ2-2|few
TGTGCCAGCAGCTTAGGCCTTGGTCCTTCCGAGAACACCGGGGAGCTGTTTTTT
CASSLGLGPSENTGELFF